This TCR beta chain was recorded in a study of blood T cell repertoires in COVID-19. For the study at large: PBMCs, B-cell-depleted T cells, or T cells were the source of the cDNA or gDNA that made up the material.

Per the study methods: Researchers report that nucleated cell counts were estimated from reference gene primer amplification. Method: immunoSEQ multiplex PCR; TCRdb's copy keeps in-frame clones and lacks some. The V and J calls and the clone size are those of that table, but D and trimming were determined from the DNA. The data hold around 100,000 clones, with roughly 87% observed a single time. CDR3 length: 14 residues. Germline assignment: CDR1 MDHEN and CDR2 SYDVKM. V gave up 2 bases and J gave up 3 bases, with 10 bases separating them. The receptor comes from a woman of 80 years or more in a cohort sampled during active COVID-19. J is TRBJ1-2 and V is TRBV28; D is unresolved. The specimen was peripheral blood. CDR3 region: CASSLTGIYYGYTF. CDR3 bases: TGTGCCAGCAGTTTAACCGGGATCTACTATGGCTACACCTTC.